Shown below are 25 T cell receptor beta chains from a single sample sequenced in a study of CD8 T cells in ankylosing spondylitis. No antigen is known for these receptors. Study-level results: A TCR beta motif made of roughly eight highly homologous variants seemed typical of ankylosing spondylitis blood.

From the 5' RACE reads, TCRdb called clonotypes with MiXCR, one entry per CDR3 protein. The sample shows approximately 520,000 distinct CDR3 sequences, approximately 5% of them seen only once. Sequencing was carried out using blood, either unsorted or a sorted T cell fraction (not recorded which). Receptors were obtained from a male donor with ankylosing spondylitis.

There are many counts of this clonotype. The V gene is TRBV27, the J gene TRBJ2-3, with D possibly TRBD1 on 6 matching bases. CDR1 and CDR2 (germline): MNHEY, SMNVEV (reference sequence). The ends were cut back, 4 bases at V and 4 bases at J, with 18 bases in the middle. The CDR3 covers 16 residues. The CDR3 DNA follows: TGTGCCAGCAGTTACCCCGCCCAGGGGTTCCCAGATACGCAGTATTTT. It codes for CASSYPAQGFPDTQYF.

In its sample, this clonotype was seen many times. The rearrangement joins TRBV29-1 to TRBJ1-1, with TRBD1 matching over 8 bases. V trimming: 7 bases; J trimming: 5 bases; junction bases outside the gene matches: 9. The CDR3 is made up of 13 amino acids. The germline V gene has CDR1 SQVTM and CDR2 ANQGSEA. The CDR3 nucleotides are TGCAGCGCTCTCCCCGACAGGGGAACTGAAGCTTTCTTT. As protein: CSALPDRGTEAFF.

This clonotype was observed at least ten times. V usage is TRBV4-2 and J usage is TRBJ1-2; D ambiguous. Germline CDR1 LGHNA, CDR2 YNFKEQ. The V gene lost 3 bases and the J gene lost 7 bases, with 12 bases spanning the gap. The CDR3 is 13 residues long. The CDR3 sequence is CASSQENESGYTF. The CDR3 DNA reads TGTGCCAGCAGCCAGGAAAATGAGTCTGGCTACACCTTC.

The chain recombines TRBV7-9 with TRBJ2-1; D call uncertain. Trimming pared 5 bases from V and 5 bases from J, leaving 13 bases between. CDR1 SEHNR and CDR2 FQNEAQ come from the germline V gene (reference sequence). The CDR3 has 14 amino acids. The CDR3 loop reads CASSVVGSHNEQFF. The CDR3, as DNA: TGTGCCAGCAGCGTAGTGGGCAGCCACAATGAGCAGTTCTTC.

This clonotype has at least ten counts. The V call is TRBV10-3, the J call TRBJ2-7, with D possibly called TRBD1 or TRBD2 (5 bases each). CDR3 length: 13 amino acids. CDR1 and CDR2 from the germline V gene are ENHRY and SYGVKD. V lost 11 bases to trimming and J lost 0 bases, with 14 bases between them. The CDR3 loop reads CAARDVSSYEQYF. The DNA for the CDR3 is TGTGCCGCCCGGGACGTGAGCTCCTACGAGCAGTACTTC.

The CDR3 reads CASSTRTSRIHEQFF. The CDR3 DNA sequence: TGTGCCAGCAGCACACGGACTAGCCGTATCCATGAGCAGTTCTTC. The chain combines TRBV27 with TRBJ2-1; the match to TRBD2 covers 8 bases. The germline V gene has CDR1 MNHEY and CDR2 SMNVEV (reference sequence). V lost 6 bases, J lost 8 bases, and 12 bases stayed unmatched. The CDR3 totals 15 residues.

This clonotype was counted many times. The rearrangement uses TRBV5-1 and TRBJ2-7; D gene unclear. V gave up 1 base and J gave up 4 bases, with 9 bases separating them. The germline gives CDR1 SGHRS, CDR2 YFSETQ. The CDR3 has 13 residues. CDR3 DNA: TGCGCCAGCAGCTTGACGGAACTTTACGAGCAGTACTTC. Protein: CASSLTELYEQYF.

This clonotype was observed many times. In DNA form, the CDR3 reads TGTGCCAGCAGTTACCTCTCAGGCTCTGGAAACACCATATATTTT. The encoded protein is CASSYLSGSGNTIYF. The rearrangement uses TRBV6-5 and TRBJ1-3; D unclear. This CDR3 comprises 15 residues. V dropped 2 bases and J dropped 0 bases, with 8 bases sitting between them. Per the germline V gene, CDR1 is MNHEY and CDR2 is SVGAGI.

This clonotype was detected ten times or more. This chain uses TRBV20-1 with TRBJ2-3, with 7 nucleotides matching TRBD2. After removal of 5 bases from V and 1 base from J, the junction contained 0 bases not matched to a gene. The germline V gene has CDR1 DFQATT and CDR2 SNEGSKA (reference sequence). There are 12 residues in the CDR3. The CDR3 DNA follows: TGCAGTGCTGGGGGGGGCACAGATACGCAGTATTTT. Translated, it gives CSAGGGTDTQYF.

This clonotype was observed at least ten times. This chain's CDR3 is CATSRDLRWELFF. CDR3 nucleotides: TGTGCCACCAGCAGAGACCTCCGCTGGGAGCTGTTTTTT. The chain uses TRBV15 and TRBJ2-2; D is unresolved. V lost 0 bases and J 9 bases, leaving 8 bases between the germline ends. Germline loops: CDR1 LNHNV, CDR2 YYDKDF (reference sequence). The CDR3 has 13 residues.

This clonotype was seen at least ten times. V and J are TRBV5-4 and TRBJ2-5; D gene uncertain. The CDR3 has 16 residues. Trimming removed 5 bases at V and 2 bases at J, with 19 bases between. The V gene's germline CDR1 is SGHNT and CDR2 YYREEE (reference sequence). CDR3 in DNA: TGTGCCAGCAGTGCCGGGCCTAGAGTAGAACAAGAGACCCAGTACTTC. Translation gives CASSAGPRVEQETQYF.

This clonotype was counted many times. The chain joins TRBV9 to TRBJ1-1; unclear D gene. Germline CDR1 SGDLS, CDR2 YYNGEE. Trimming shortened V by 4 bases and J by 6 bases, and 19 bases separated the two germline ends. This CDR3 has 15 residues. The CDR3 protein is CASSPRTSVGSEAFF. The CDR3 region has the DNA TGTGCCAGCAGCCCCCGGACCTCGGTGGGGTCTGAAGCTTTCTTT.

This clonotype was counted ten times or more. Here the CDR3 DNA reads TGCAGTGCCGTTACCGGGACAGGGTATAGCAATCAGCCCCAGCATTTT. Its translation: CSAVTGTGYSNQPQHF. V usage is TRBV20-1 and J usage is TRBJ1-5; 9 positions agree with TRBD1. V was clipped by 6 bases and J by 0 bases; unmatched bases: 9. The CDR3 contains 16 residues. Per the germline V gene, CDR1 is DFQATT and CDR2 is SNEGSKA (reference sequence).

This clonotype was observed many times. The V gene is TRBV7-9, the J gene TRBJ2-5; D perhaps matches TRBD1 (5 bases). V shed 4 bases and J shed 2 bases, with 11 bases lying between them. This CDR3 is 14 amino acids long. Germline V gives CDR1 SEHNR, CDR2 FQNEAQ (reference sequence). The CDR3 nucleotides read TGTGCCAGCAGCTCCAGACAGCTACAAGAGACCCAGTACTTC. It encodes CASSSRQLQETQYF. Full variable domain (rest looked up from reference TRBV7-9 and TRBJ2-5): DTGVSQNPRHKITKRGQNVTFRCDPISEHNRLYWYRQTLGQGPEFLTYFQNEAQLEKSRLLSDRFSAERPKGSFSTLEIQRTEQGDSAMYLCASSSRQLQETQYFGPGTRLLVL.

CDR3 sequence: CASRTFTGGGNYGYTF. CDR3 DNA: TGTGCCAGCAGGACTTTCACAGGGGGCGGCAACTATGGCTACACCTTC. The rearrangement links TRBV6-1 to TRBJ1-2; 9 bases align to TRBD1. Germline V CDR1 and CDR2: MNHNS, SASEGT. There are 16 residues in the CDR3. Trimming removed 6 bases from V and 2 bases from J; junction bases left unmatched: 10.

This clonotype was observed many times. The genes are TRBV4-3 and TRBJ1-2; no definite D call. Germline values: CDR1 LGHNA, CDR2 YSLEER. Trimming took 0 bases from V and 4 from J, leaving 6 bases between them. CDR3 size: 13 residues. The CDR3 protein is CASSQDRAYGYTF. As DNA, the CDR3 is TGCGCCAGCAGCCAAGATAGGGCCTATGGCTACACCTTC.

V gene TRBV28 combines with J gene TRBJ2-3; TRBD2 agrees at 7 bases. The CDR3 extends over 17 amino acids. Germline lookup yields CDR1 MDHEN and CDR2 SYDVKM. The J segment lost 2 bases and the V segment lost 5 bases, leaving 13 bases of the junction unmatched. The CDR3 loop is CASSTAGRPYFTDTQYF. The DNA for the CDR3 is TGTGCCAGCAGTACAGCGGGGAGACCATACTTCACAGATACGCAGTATTTT.

This clonotype was counted at least ten times. The chain links TRBV20-1 to TRBJ1-5; 8 bases align to TRBD1. Germline V gives CDR1 DFQATT, CDR2 SNEGSKA (reference sequence). Germline trimming cut 5 bases from V and 0 bases from J; bases unmatched to any gene: 6. This CDR3 has 15 amino acids. Here the CDR3 reads CSASRTGYSNQPQHF. In DNA form, the CDR3 reads TGCAGTGCTTCCCGGACAGGGTATAGCAATCAGCCCCAGCATTTT.

In this sample, this clonotype turned up many times. This sequence joins TRBV6-1 and TRBJ2-4; no reliable D call. Germline CDR1 is MNHNS and CDR2 is SASEGT. Trimming removed 6 bases from V and 5 bases from J, with 14 bases in between. This CDR3 comprises 14 residues. CDR3 residues: CASSLEDEENIQYF. CDR3 nucleotide sequence: TGTGCCAGCAGCCTCGAAGACGAGGAAAACATTCAGTACTTC.

This clonotype was counted many times. The chain couples TRBV7-6 to TRBJ2-7; tentatively, D is TRBD2 (5 bases). The V gene's germline CDR1 is SGHVS and CDR2 FNYEAQ. V lost 0 bases, J lost 7 bases, and 10 bases lay in between. The CDR3 has 13 amino acids. The CDR3 DNA sequence: TGTGCCAGCAGCTTAGCACGGGATAGAGAGCAGTACTTC. Amino acids: CASSLARDREQYF.

This clonotype turned up a few times. The rearrangement links TRBV28 to TRBJ2-7, with D possibly TRBD2 on 6 matching bases. CDR3 length: 14 amino acids. V lost 3 bases and J 4 bases, leaving 13 bases between the germline ends. Germline assignment: CDR1 MDHEN and CDR2 SYDVKM. The CDR3 DNA follows: TGTGCCAGCAGTTTCGCGGGGACGTTGTACGAGCAGTACTTC. Residues: CASSFAGTLYEQYF.

V gene TRBV28 combines with J gene TRBJ2-7; D remains ambiguous. Trimming left V 3 bases short and J 0 bases short, with 12 bases between. Germline CDR1 and CDR2: MDHEN and SYDVKM. The CDR3 sequence is 15 residues long. DNA for the CDR3: TGTGCCAGCAGTTTGACCGCCCTCGGCTCCTACGAGCAGTACTTC. This sequence encodes CASSLTALGSYEQYF.

The sample holds many counts of this clonotype. The gene calls are TRBV9 and TRBJ2-2; unclear D gene. V was pared by 0 bases and J by 5 bases, with 5 bases between. The CDR3 runs to 13 residues. The germline V gene encodes CDR1 SGDLS and CDR2 YYNGEE. The CDR3 loop reads CASSVAATGELFF. DNA of the CDR3: TGTGCCAGCAGCGTAGCCGCGACCGGGGAGCTGTTTTTT.

This clonotype appeared many times. V and J are TRBV2 and TRBJ2-7, with no clear D. This CDR3 comprises 11 residues. V lost 6 bases and J 2 bases, leaving 5 bases between the germline ends. Looked up from germline, CDR1 is SNHLY and CDR2 is FYNNEI. CDR3 sequence: CASRGTYEQYF. The CDR3 bases are TGTGCCAGCAGGGGGACCTACGAGCAGTACTTC.

The genes are TRBV7-9 and TRBJ2-1; maybe TRBD1 (6 bases). The CDR3 is 17 amino acids. Germline CDR1 reads SEHNR; CDR2 reads FQNEAQ (reference sequence). V dropped 0 bases and J dropped 3 bases, with 15 bases sitting between them. CDR3 protein: CASSLAGQPLNYNEQFF. In DNA, the CDR3 is TGTGCCAGCAGCTTAGCCGGACAGCCCCTCAACTACAATGAGCAGTTCTTC.